This T cell receptor beta chain was found in a study of control samples from healthy donors and cancer patients. V trimming: 4 bases; J trimming: 5 bases; junction bases outside the gene matches: 15. Looked up from germline, CDR1 is SGHDT and CDR2 is YYEEEE. This CDR3 has 16 amino acids. This clone showed up just once. Sequenced by immunoSEQ multiplex PCR; TCRdb stores in-frame clones only, minus some. This sample has more than 95,000 clones, with 80% to 90% found just once. The chain links TRBV5-6 to TRBJ2-7; 7 nucleotides agree with TRBD2. Sequencing was performed on PBMCs. The sequence was collected from a woman aged 50 to 65 with colorectal cancer. In nucleotides, the CDR3 is TGTGCCAGCAGCGGCGGACATTCGGGGGGTCGCGACGAGCAGTACTTC. Its protein is CASSGGHSGGRDEQYF.